These 29 T cell receptor beta chains originate from one sample sequenced in a study of memory CD4+ T cells and cytomegalovirus serostatus. The sort gate was single viable CD3+CD4+CD8-CD45RO+ cells for memory CD4+ T cells. Sequencing was performed with immunoSEQ multiplex PCR; in TCRdb, only in-frame clones are kept and a portion is missing. The table has 61,000 or so clones, around 82% seen once. Sequencing was done on a sample of memory CD4+ T cells from blood. Every receptor here comes from an adult in good health and CMV-seronegative. Some clones in this sample may be carry-over from other donors' samples.

This clone occurred once. The chain recombines TRBV6-8 with TRBJ2-1; 9 positions match TRBD2. Trimming at V came to 6 bases and at J to 9 bases, leaving 12 bases not matched to a gene. CDR1 and CDR2 (germline): MNHGY, SAAAGT. The CDR3 runs 15 residues. CDR3 region: CASSTLSGSQAEQFF. The CDR3 nucleotides read TGTGCCAGCAGCACCCTTAGCGGGAGCCAGGCTGAGCAGTTCTTC.

The chain couples TRBV5-1 to TRBJ1-1; a possible D gene is TRBD1 (5 bases). This CDR3 region has 13 residues. Germline CDR1 reads SGHRS; CDR2 reads YFSETQ. V shed 2 bases and J shed 10 bases, with 15 bases lying between them. CDR3 region: CASSLSGFEGAFF. The DNA of the CDR3 is TGCGCCAGCAGCTTATCAGGGTTTGAGGGAGCTTTCTTT.

V and J are TRBV5-4 and TRBJ2-3; no reliable D call. The CDR3 runs to 13 residues. The germline CDR1 and CDR2 sequences are SGHNT and YYREEE (reference sequence). V lost 2 bases, J lost 3 bases, and 7 bases lay in between. CDR3 loop: CASSLSITDTQYF. In DNA form, the CDR3 reads TGTGCCAGCAGCTTAAGCATTACAGATACGCAGTATTTT.

In the case of this clone: Other nucleotide sequences from this sample produce the same CDR3. The chain has TRBV7-2 and TRBJ2-7; a weak D match, TRBD1 (6 bases). Germline CDR1 and CDR2: SGHTA and FQGNSA. This CDR3 has 14 amino acids. Between the trimmed V and J ends, which lost 1 base and 2 bases, there was a span of 9 bases. CDR3 loop: CASSLGRGTYEQYF. CDR3 bases: TGTGCCAGCAGCTTAGGTAGGGGGACCTACGAGCAGTACTTC.

This chain uses TRBV5-6 with TRBJ1-2; TRBD1 might be the D (5 bases). The CDR3 length is 12 residues. Trimming removed 5 bases at V and 3 bases at J, with 8 bases between. Germline values: CDR1 SGHDT, CDR2 YYEEEE. Here the CDR3 DNA reads TGTGCCAGCAGTACAGGTCACTATGGCTACACCTTC. It yields the protein CASSTGHYGYTF.

This clone has just one count. The chain couples TRBV5-1 to TRBJ2-1; maybe TRBD2 (6 bases). This CDR3 has 15 residues. From germline, CDR1 is SGHRS and CDR2 YFSETQ. The V end was cut by 9 bases, the J end by 4 bases, with 20 bases between. CDR3 nucleotides: TGCGCCACCCGCCTGAGCGGGCAACCTTACAATGAGCAGTTCTTC. Amino acids: CATRLSGQPYNEQFF.

The J gene is TRBJ1-2, the V gene TRBV18; 8 bases map to TRBD1. This CDR3 is built from 15 residues. The germline V gene has CDR1 KGHSH and CDR2 LQKENI. V shed 2 bases and J 8 bases; nucleotides not matched to a gene: 10. The CDR3 sequence: CASSPSGQGLGGYTF. DNA for the CDR3: TGTGCCAGCTCACCATCTGGACAGGGTTTGGGCGGCTACACCTTC. The full variable domain, with the rest looked up from reference TRBV18 and TRBJ1-2, is NAGVMQNPRHLVRRRGQEARLRCSPMKGHSHVYWYRQLPEEGLKFMVYLQKENIIDESGMPKERFSAEFPKEGPSILRIQQVVRGDSAAYFCASSPSGQGLGGYTFGSGTRLTVV.

This clone was picked up one time. This chain links TRBV4-3 with TRBJ2-3; 7 bases line up with TRBD2. Germline lookup yields CDR1 LGHNA and CDR2 YSLEER. V trimming: 0 bases; J trimming: 6 bases; junction bases outside the gene matches: 9. This CDR3 region has 16 residues. The CDR3 DNA reads as TGCGCCAGCAGCCAAGATCGTGGGAGGGCCTGGGATACGCAGTATTTT. Protein: CASSQDRGRAWDTQYF.

This clone was seen just once. The genes are TRBV15 and TRBJ2-5, with 7 bases that match TRBD1. This CDR3 is 14 amino acids long. CDR1 LNHNV and CDR2 YYDKDF come from the germline V gene (reference sequence). The V gene end was trimmed by 5 bases and the J gene end by 0 bases; junction bases not matched to a gene: 3. CDR3 protein: CATSPDRYQETQYF. The DNA for the CDR3 is TGTGCCACCAGCCCGGACAGGTACCAAGAGACCCAGTACTTC. Complete variable domain (other parts from reference TRBV15 and TRBJ2-5): DAMVIQNPRYQVTQFGKPVTLSCSQTLNHNVMYWYQQKSSQAPKLLFHYYDKDFNNEADTPDNFQSRRPNTSFCFLDIRSPGLGDTAMYLCATSPDRYQETQYFGPGTRLLVL.

J is TRBJ1-4 and V is TRBV4-1, with 8 bases identical to TRBD1. CDR1 is MGHRA, CDR2 YSYEKL, per germline. With 4 bases clipped from V and 7 bases from J, the junction kept 5 bases outside the gene matches. This CDR3 spans 14 amino acids. The CDR3 is CASSPRGQGEKLFF. The CDR3 DNA follows: TGCGCCAGCAGCCCCAGGGGGCAGGGTGAAAAACTGTTTTTT.

The chain joins TRBV6-1 to TRBJ2-4; no clear D gene. Germline CDR1 is MNHNS and CDR2 is SASEGT. V lost 7 bases, J lost 0 bases, and 7 bases lay in between. CDR3 length: 13 amino acids. DNA for the CDR3: TGTGCCAGCACGGGTTTAGCCAAAAACATTCAGTACTTC. Translated: CASTGLAKNIQYF.

The rearrangement uses TRBV5-1 and TRBJ2-5; 12 positions match TRBD2. Germline CDR1 reads SGHRS; CDR2 reads YFSETQ. This CDR3 contains 15 residues. Trimming took 4 bases from V and 3 from J; bases not matched to a gene: 4. The CDR3 protein is CASSARLAGEETQYF. The CDR3 DNA is TGCGCCAGCAGCGCCCGACTAGCGGGGGAAGAGACCCAGTACTTC.

The chain carries TRBV27 and TRBJ1-1, with unresolved D. V gave up 6 bases and J gave up 6 bases, with 14 bases separating them. The CDR3 length is 13 residues. CDR1 is MNHEY, CDR2 SMNVEV, per germline (reference sequence). The CDR3 sequence: CASSRRTGAEAFF. CDR3 DNA: TGTGCCAGCAGCCGGAGGACGGGCGCTGAAGCTTTCTTT.

This clone was recorded only once. The chain couples TRBV7-2 to TRBJ2-3; TRBD1 might be the D (5 bases). Trimming left V 7 bases short and J 1 base short, with 21 bases between. The CDR3 sequence is 17 residues long. CDR1 SGHTA and CDR2 FQGNSA come from the germline V gene. CDR3 loop: CASTPGHWVGGTDTQYF. The CDR3 nucleotides read TGTGCCAGCACCCCCGGCCATTGGGTAGGGGGCACAGATACGCAGTATTTT.

This chain joins TRBV28 and TRBJ2-1; D unclear. The CDR3 sequence is 13 residues long. Trimming left V 4 bases short and J 4 bases short, with 8 bases between. Germline V gives CDR1 MDHEN, CDR2 SYDVKM. CDR3 amino acids: CASSSGNYNEQFF. In DNA, the CDR3 is TGTGCCAGCAGTTCGGGTAATTACAATGAGCAGTTCTTC.

This clone has just a few counts. This chain connects TRBV11-2 to TRBJ2-2; 9 nucleotides align to TRBD2. V gave up 1 base and J gave up 7 bases; unmatched junction bases: 10. This CDR3 is 17 amino acids long. Germline V gives CDR1 SGHAT, CDR2 FQNNGV. As DNA, the CDR3 is TGTGCCAGCAGCTTAGGGCGTCGCGGGAGGGCCGACGGGGAGCTGTTTTTT. Translated: CASSLGRRGRADGELFF.

The chain employs TRBV28 and TRBJ1-4; D is unresolved. V lost 5 bases to trimming and J lost 0 bases, with 7 bases between them. Per the germline V gene, CDR1 is MDHEN and CDR2 is SYDVKM. The CDR3 runs 14 residues. The DNA for the CDR3 is TGTGCCAGCAGTCGGCCCTCAACTAATGAAAAACTGTTTTTT. This translates into CASSRPSTNEKLFF.

The chain joins TRBV6-6 to TRBJ1-4; TRBD1 is a possible D gene (5 bases). The CDR3 consists of 16 residues. CDR1 and CDR2 from the germline V gene are MNHNY and SVGAGI (reference sequence). V was pared by 2 bases and J by 0 bases, with 10 bases between. The CDR3 DNA follows: TGTGCCAGCAGTTACGCATCGACAGCAACTAATGAAAAACTGTTTTTT. Translating it yields CASSYASTATNEKLFF.

V and J are TRBV15 and TRBJ1-1; tentatively, D is TRBD1 (6 bases). Per the germline V gene, CDR1 is LNHNV and CDR2 is YYDKDF (reference sequence). The ends were cut back, 1 base at V and 5 bases at J, with 14 bases in the middle. This CDR3 is built from 15 residues. CDR3 sequence: CATSRGGQFHTEAFF. CDR3 DNA: TGTGCCACCAGCAGAGGAGGACAGTTTCATACTGAAGCTTTCTTT.

This chain connects TRBV30 to TRBJ1-3, with no clear D. Trimming removed 0 bases from V and 1 base from J, with 4 bases in between. CDR1 is GTSNPN, CDR2 SVGIG, per germline (reference sequence). This CDR3 comprises 13 residues. The CDR3 sequence is CAWSVQSGNTIYF. DNA for the CDR3: TGTGCCTGGAGTGTCCAGTCTGGAAACACCATATATTTT.

The V and J genes are TRBV30 and TRBJ1-2; 9 bases line up with TRBD1. With V trimmed by 3 bases and J by 8 bases, 4 bases remained unmatched. The length of the CDR3 is 12 residues. Looked up from germline, CDR1 is GTSNPN and CDR2 is SVGIG (reference sequence). CDR3 in DNA: TGTGCCTGGAGCGGGACAGGGTACGGCTACACCTTC. This translates into CAWSGTGYGYTF. Full variable domain (missing parts from reference TRBV30 and TRBJ1-2): SQTIHQWPATLVQPVGSPLSLECTVEGTSNPNLYWYRQAAGRGLQLLFYSVGIGQISSEVPQNLSASRPQDRQFILSSKKLLLSDSGFYLCAWSGTGYGYTFGSGTRLTVV.

The CDR3 protein is CATGETDPWGYTF. In nucleotides, the CDR3 is TGTGCCACCGGAGAGACAGACCCATGGGGCTACACCTTC. This chain joins TRBV10-3 and TRBJ1-2; weak D call: TRBD1 (5 bases). The germline V gene has CDR1 ENHRY and CDR2 SYGVKD. V shed 10 bases and J shed 8 bases, with 20 bases lying between them. The CDR3 is made up of 13 amino acids.

This clone was detected only once. CDR3 coding DNA: TGTGCCAGCAGCGTAGAGACTAGCTTCTACAATGAGCAGTTCTTC. Its translation is CASSVETSFYNEQFF. The chain uses TRBV9 and TRBJ2-1, with TRBD2 matching 7 bases. Germline loops: CDR1 SGDLS, CDR2 YYNGEE. Germline trimming cut 0 bases from V and 3 bases from J; bases unmatched to any gene: 3. The CDR3 has 15 amino acids.

The chain links TRBV6-6 to TRBJ2-5; D remains unclear. The germline gives CDR1 MNHNY, CDR2 SVGAGI (reference sequence). Trimming shortened V by 6 bases and J by 8 bases, and 22 bases separated the two germline ends. The CDR3 has 15 residues. CDR3 DNA: TGTGCCAGCAGCACACCGGTAGGGCTAGATATTACCCAGTACTTC. It encodes CASSTPVGLDITQYF.

The table lists this clone with a few counts. The chain combines TRBV10-1 with TRBJ2-3; D not resolved. V was trimmed by 5 bases and J by 5 bases, leaving 5 bases between them. The CDR3 length is 11 residues. The germline V gene encodes CDR1 WNHNN and CDR2 SYGVQD (reference sequence). CDR3: CASSMGDTQYF. The DNA of the CDR3 is TGCGCCAGCAGTATGGGAGATACGCAGTATTTT.

This rearrangement joins TRBV7-2 to TRBJ2-7, with 8 bases aligning to TRBD2. Germline V lookup: CDR1 SGHTA, CDR2 FQGNSA. This CDR3 region has 15 residues. V dropped 2 bases and J dropped 6; count of bases not matched to a gene: 9. In nucleotides, the CDR3 is TGTGCCAGCAGCTTAAGAGCGGGAGAGGGCCGCGAGCAGTACTTC. This gives the protein CASSLRAGEGREQYF. Using reference TRBV7-2 and TRBJ2-7 for the parts outside the CDR3, the full variable domain is GAGVSQSPSNKVTEKGKDVELRCDPISGHTALYWYRQSLGQGLEFLIYFQGNSAPDKSGLPSDRFSAERTGGSVSTLTIQRTQQEDSAVYLCASSLRAGEGREQYFGPGTRLTVT.

The V gene is TRBV28, the J gene TRBJ2-7, with D tentatively TRBD1 (5 bases). Germline V CDR1 and CDR2: MDHEN, SYDVKM. V lost 7 bases and J lost 4, with 11 bases in between. The CDR3 totals 12 residues. The CDR3 spells CASKGSGYEQYF. The DNA of the CDR3 is TGTGCCAGCAAGGGGTCAGGATACGAGCAGTACTTC.

The chain is built from TRBV21-1 and TRBJ2-7. TRBV21-1 is a pseudogene segment. This CDR3 region has 13 residues. The CDR3 DNA follows: TGTGCCAGCAACAAAAGGTTGTCCTACGAGCAGTACTTC. Encoded protein: CASNKRLSYEQYF.

The rearrangement uses TRBV18 and TRBJ2-3; D unresolved. V lost 1 base and J lost 0, with 11 bases in between. CDR3 length equals 16 residues. From germline, CDR1 is KGHSH and CDR2 LQKENI. Here the CDR3 DNA reads TGTGCCAGCTCACCACAGCAAGATCCTAGCACAGATACGCAGTATTTT. It translates to CASSPQQDPSTDTQYF.